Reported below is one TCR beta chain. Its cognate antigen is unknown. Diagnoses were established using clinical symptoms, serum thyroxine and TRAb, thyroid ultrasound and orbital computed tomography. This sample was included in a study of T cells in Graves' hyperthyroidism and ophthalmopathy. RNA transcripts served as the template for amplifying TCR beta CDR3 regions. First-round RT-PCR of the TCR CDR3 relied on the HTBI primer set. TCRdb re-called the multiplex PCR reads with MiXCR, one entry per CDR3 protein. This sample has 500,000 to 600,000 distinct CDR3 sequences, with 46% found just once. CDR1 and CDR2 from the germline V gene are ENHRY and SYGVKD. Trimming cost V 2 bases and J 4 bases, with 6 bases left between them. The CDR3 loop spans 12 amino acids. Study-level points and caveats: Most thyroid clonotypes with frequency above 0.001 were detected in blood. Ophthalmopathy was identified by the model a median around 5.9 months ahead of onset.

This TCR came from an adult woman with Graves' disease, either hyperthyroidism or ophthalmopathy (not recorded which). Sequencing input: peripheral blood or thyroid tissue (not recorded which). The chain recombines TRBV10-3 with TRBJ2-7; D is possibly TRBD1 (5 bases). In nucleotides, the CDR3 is TGTGCCATCAGTGAGAGACAGTACGAGCAGTACTTC. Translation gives CAISERQYEQYF.